This record looks at one TCR beta chain sequence and its context. The record originates from a study of regulatory T cells in long-lasting Graves disease. HTBI primers from iRepertoire and Arm-PCR of CDR3 regions yielded the TCR beta libraries. Each CDR3 protein gets one entry after TCRdb re-called the multiplex PCR reads with MiXCR. The data contain roughly 500,000 distinct CDR3 sequences, about 22% of them singletons. Time point specified: persistent/refractory GD, antithyroid drugs over 5 years with positive TRAb. From PBMCs, RNA was extracted and then used to make the TCR library. This specimen was peripheral blood mononuclear cells (PBMCs), taken when the disease was refractory, from a patient treated with antithyroid drugs. The TCR was taken from a female donor with Graves disease.

The CDR3 sequence: CASSGARTVSGANVLTF. CDR3 sequence (DNA): TGTGCCAGCAGTGGGGCCAGAACCGTCTCTGGGGCCAACGTCCTGACTTTC. V and J are TRBV25-1 and TRBJ2-6; D is ambiguous. The CDR3 length is 17 residues. V shed 4 bases and J shed 0 bases, with 13 bases lying between them. Per germline, CDR1 MGHDK and CDR2 SYGVNS.